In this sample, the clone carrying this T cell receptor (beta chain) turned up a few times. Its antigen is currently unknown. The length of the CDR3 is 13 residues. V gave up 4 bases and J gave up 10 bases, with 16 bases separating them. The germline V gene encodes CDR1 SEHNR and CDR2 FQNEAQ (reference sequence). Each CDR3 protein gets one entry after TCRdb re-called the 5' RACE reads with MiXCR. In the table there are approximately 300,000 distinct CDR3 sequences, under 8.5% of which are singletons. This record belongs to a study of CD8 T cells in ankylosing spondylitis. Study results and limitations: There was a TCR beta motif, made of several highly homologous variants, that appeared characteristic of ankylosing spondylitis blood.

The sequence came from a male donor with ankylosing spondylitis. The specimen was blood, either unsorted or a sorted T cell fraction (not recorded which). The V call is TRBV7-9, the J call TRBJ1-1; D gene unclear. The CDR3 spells CASSYSRAGGAFF. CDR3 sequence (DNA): TGTGCCAGCAGCTATTCTAGGGCAGGCGGAGCTTTCTTT.